This is a list of T cell receptor beta chains from one sample in a study of spatial heterogeneity in lung cancer. TCRdb re-analysed the 5' RACE reads in MiXCR, keeping a single row per CDR3 protein. In the table there are about 2,000 distinct CDR3 sequences, approximately 7.8% of which are singletons. The sequences come from normal lung tissue next to the tumor, collected at surgery. These receptors originate from a male donor with early-stage non-small cell lung cancer. Both conserved end residues are part of each CDR3. A D gene is named only where the DNA matches it firmly. Some rows mark clone size as missing; the rest say once, few, many or name a class of expanded clone.

TRBJ2-7 NA few TRBV6-2/TRBV6-3 CASRVSYEQYF TGTGCCAGCAGGGTCTCCTACGAGCAGTACTTC
TRBJ1-5 NA medium-sized TRBV6-2/TRBV6-3 CASSYLSGHLGGQPQHF TGTGCCAGCAGTTACTTGTCGGGACACCTCGGGGGTCAGCCCCAGCATTTT
TRBJ1-6 NA many TRBV5-1 CASSLHPEAGTVSPLHF TGCGCCAGCAGCCTCCACCCCGAGGCAGGGACCGTTTCACCCCTCCACTTT
TRBJ2-3 NA once TRBV20-1 CSARPAGTQYF TGCAGTGCTAGACCTGCGGGTACGCAGTATTTT
TRBJ2-7 TRBD2 NA TRBV11-3 CASSLPGRGPYEQYF TGTGCCAGCAGCCTCCCCGGGAGGGGCCCCTACGAGCAGTACTTC
TRBJ2-1 TRBD2 few TRBV7-2 CASSSRPAGGGEQFF TGTGCCAGCAGCTCCCGACCGGCGGGGGGCGGTGAGCAGTTCTTC
TRBJ2-1 TRBD1 many TRBV7-2 CASSFRGGGQGSNEQFF TGTGCCAGCAGCTTTCGGGGCGGGGGACAGGGGTCCAATGAGCAGTTCTTC
TRBJ1-1 NA many TRBV7-7 CASSLQGNTEAFF TGTGCCAGCAGCTTACAGGGGAACACTGAAGCTTTCTTT
TRBJ1-2 NA medium-sized TRBV29-1 CSVGREGEYNYGYTF TGCAGCGTTGGGAGGGAGGGGGAATATAACTATGGCTACACCTTC
TRBJ2-7 NA NA TRBV10-3 CAISEGAVNEQYF TGTGCCATCAGTGAGGGAGCAGTTAACGAGCAGTACTTC
TRBJ2-3 NA many TRBV7-9 CASSLWVSTDTQYF TGTGCCAGCAGCTTGTGGGTATCCACAGATACGCAGTATTTT
TRBJ2-2 NA large TRBV12-3/TRBV12-4 CASSPIGIANTGELFF TGTGCCAGCAGTCCAATTGGGATTGCGAACACCGGGGAGCTGTTTTTT
TRBJ2-4 NA medium-sized TRBV11-2 CASSSGTVAKNIQYF TGTGCCAGCAGCTCAGGGACGGTAGCCAAAAACATTCAGTACTTC
TRBJ1-2 NA many TRBV29-1 CSVARDRQGEGYTF TGCAGCGTCGCGAGAGACAGGCAAGGGGAAGGCTACACCTTC
TRBJ2-1 NA medium-sized TRBV15 CATSSTGGNEQFF TGTGCCACCAGTTCTACCGGAGGCAATGAGCAGTTCTTC
TRBJ2-1 NA medium-sized TRBV30 CAWSVGGPSGEQFF TGTGCCTGGAGTGTAGGAGGGCCCTCAGGCGAGCAGTTCTTC
TRBJ2-1 NA NA TRBV6-2/TRBV6-3 CASSSGLSRPEQFF TGTGCCAGCAGTTCGGGACTCTCAAGGCCTGAGCAGTTCTTC
TRBJ2-5 NA NA TRBV20-1 CSAPLRQETQYF TGCAGTGCTCCCCTCAGACAAGAGACCCAGTACTTC
TRBJ2-5 NA medium-sized TRBV18 CASSTGAQEETQYF TGTGCCAGCTCAACGGGGGCGCAGGAAGAGACCCAGTACTTC
TRBJ1-1 TRBD1 few TRBV28 CASIDRVEAFF TGTGCCAGCATCGACAGGGTTGAAGCTTTCTTT
TRBJ2-1 TRBD2 many TRBV27 CASSLLASGGPHEQFF TGTGCCAGCAGTTTATTGGCTAGCGGGGGGCCACATGAGCAGTTCTTC
TRBJ1-2 NA many TRBV5-3 CARSWTTSYGYTF TGTGCCAGAAGCTGGACTACGAGTTATGGCTACACCTTC
TRBJ2-1 TRBD2 medium-sized TRBV2 CASRPLAGDYNEQFF TGTGCCAGCAGGCCACTAGCGGGGGACTACAATGAGCAGTTCTTC
TRBJ2-3 TRBD2 many TRBV20-1 CSARDGASGYTDTQYF TGCAGTGCTAGAGATGGGGCTAGCGGTTACACAGATACGCAGTATTTT
TRBJ2-5 NA many TRBV12-3/TRBV12-4 CASQKGGETQYF TGTGCCAGCCAAAAGGGAGGAGAGACCCAGTACTTC
TRBJ1-5 TRBD1 many TRBV28 CASSLPRQGGNQPQHF TGTGCCAGCAGTCTTCCCCGACAGGGTGGGAATCAGCCCCAGCATTTT